Following are 10 T cell receptor beta chains from one sample sequenced in a study of blood T cell repertoires in COVID-19. Produced via immunoSEQ multiplex PCR; TCRdb's table is partial and in-frame only. The table lists fewer than 400,000 clones, 85% to 90% of them singletons. Sequenced input: PBMCs or T cells enriched from blood (not recorded which). The receptors originated from a woman aged 30 to 39 who had recovered from COVID-19.

Of note for this clone: Other DNA sequences from this sample encode an identical CDR3 as well. The chain couples TRBV6-4 to TRBJ2-2; tentatively, D is TRBD2 (5 bases). Germline values: CDR1 MRHNA, CDR2 SNTAGT. The CDR3 has 13 residues. V lost 6 bases and J lost 5, with 10 bases in between. In DNA form, the CDR3 reads TGTGCCAGCAGCAGCGGTGTGACCGGGGAGCTGTTTTTT. The encoded protein is CASSSGVTGELFF.

The V call is TRBV9, the J call TRBJ2-3; 11 nucleotides align to TRBD2. Unmatched junction bases numbered 6, after V lost 0 bases and J lost 0 bases. This CDR3 region has 18 residues. Per the germline V gene, CDR1 is SGDLS and CDR2 is YYNGEE. CDR3 nucleotide sequence: TGTGCCAGCAGCGTAGAACTAGCGGGGGTCCCTAGCACAGATACGCAGTATTTT. Translating gives CASSVELAGVPSTDTQYF.

J is TRBJ2-3 and V is TRBV6-5; D possibly corresponds to TRBD2 (5 bases). The CDR3 loop spans 14 amino acids. Germline-derived CDR1 and CDR2 are MNHEY and SVGAGI. V shed 6 bases and J shed 1 base, with 11 bases lying between them. The CDR3 nucleotides read TGTGCCAGCAGCCTCGAGGGTGGCACAGATACGCAGTATTTT. Its translation: CASSLEGGTDTQYF.

This clone was recorded a few times. The genes are TRBV5-4 and TRBJ2-2; 14 bases map to TRBD2. The CDR3 spans 16 residues. Germline values: CDR1 SGHNT, CDR2 YYREEE (reference sequence). Trimming took 4 bases from V and 5 from J; bases not matched to a gene: 4. CDR3 nucleotides: TGTGCCAGCAGCGCGGGGACTAGCGGGGGTACCGGGGAGCTGTTTTTT. It specifies CASSAGTSGGTGELFF.

J is TRBJ1-1 and V is TRBV11-3, with unresolved D. The germline V gene has CDR1 SGHNT and CDR2 YENEEA. CDR3 length: 15 amino acids. With 0 bases removed from V and 0 bases from J, the gap between germline ends came to 8 bases. CDR3 in amino acids: CASSLDGGLNTEAFF. DNA for the CDR3: TGTGCCAGCAGCTTAGATGGAGGGCTGAACACTGAAGCTTTCTTT.

The rearrangement joins TRBV12-2 to TRBJ1-2; the table's D gene call, TRBD1, was not cross checked with the DNA. TRBV12-2 is annotated as a pseudogene. The CDR3 contains 16 residues. The CDR3 is CASRLEMTGLGYGYTF. CDR3 sequence (DNA): TGTGCAAGTCGCTTAGAGATGACAGGCCTGGGCTATGGCTACACCTTC.

The CDR3, as DNA: TGCGCCAGCAGCCAAGGGGACAGGAGGGGCAATCAGCCCCAGCATTTT. It translates to CASSQGDRRGNQPQHF. This chain links TRBV4-1 with TRBJ1-5; TRBD1 matches at 8 bases. The CDR3 runs to 16 residues. Germline V CDR1 and CDR2: MGHRA, YSYEKL. V gave up 1 base and J gave up 2 bases; unmatched junction bases: 4.

This clone was found once. The chain joins TRBV4-1 to TRBJ1-4; TRBD1 matches at 11 bases. V was clipped by 5 bases and J by 11 bases; unmatched bases: 10. The CDR3 runs 15 residues. Germline lookup yields CDR1 MGHRA and CDR2 YSYEKL. The CDR3 DNA follows: TGCGCCAGCAGCGCCCCGGGACAGGGGGTGAACAAACTGTTTTTT. Its translation is CASSAPGQGVNKLFF.

The V call is TRBV27, the J call TRBJ1-6; tentative D call: TRBD1 (5 bases). The CDR3 spans 15 residues. Germline V gives CDR1 MNHEY, CDR2 SMNVEV (reference sequence). The ends were cut back, 3 bases at V and 4 bases at J, with 10 bases in the middle. CDR3 DNA sequence: TGTGCCAGCAGTTTCAGGGCTTTTTATAATTCACCCCTCCACTTT. This sequence encodes CASSFRAFYNSPLHF.

This clone occurred once. The genes are TRBV5-6 and TRBJ1-2, with D perhaps matching TRBD1 (5 bases). Trimming removed 2 bases at V and 4 bases at J, with 12 bases between. This CDR3 has 14 residues. Germline values: CDR1 SGHDT, CDR2 YYEEEE. CDR3 in amino acids: CASSFGQGLYGYTF. The CDR3 DNA reads TGTGCCAGCAGCTTTGGGCAGGGCCTCTATGGCTACACCTTC.